One sample yielded the 19 T cell receptor beta chains listed below, sequenced in a study of blood T cell repertoires in COVID-19. Profiling relied on immunoSEQ multiplex PCR, and the TCRdb table lists in-frame clones only, not all of them. Found here are about 280,000 clones, under 90% of them singletons; the top ten hold approximately 2%. Sequencing was carried out using peripheral blood. All receptors derive from a middle-aged man with acute or convalescent COVID-19.

Concerning this clone itself: One end of the junction does not line up with germline, which may come from a read error. This chain joins TRBV7-7 and TRBJ2-5; 11 bases fit TRBD1. Germline loops: CDR1 SSHAT, CDR2 FNYEAQ (reference sequence). CDR3 length equals 14 residues. The CDR3 is CASSLGTGGETQYF. The CDR3 nucleotides are TGTGCTAGCAGCTTAGGGACAGGGGGGGAGACCCAGTACTTC.

V and J are TRBV30 and TRBJ1-2; D may be TRBD1 (6 bases). The germline V gene encodes CDR1 GTSNPN and CDR2 SVGIG (reference sequence). The V gene lost 5 bases and the J gene lost 7 bases, with 11 bases spanning the gap. The CDR3 has 11 residues. This CDR3 reads CAWGRGFGYTF. For the CDR3, the DNA is TGTGCCTGGGGAAGGGGGTTTGGCTACACCTTC.

V and J are TRBV5-4 and TRBJ2-5, with D perhaps matching TRBD2 (6 bases). V was trimmed by 6 bases and J by 5 bases, leaving 14 bases between them. CDR1 is SGHNT and CDR2 is YYREEE in the germline V gene (reference sequence). The CDR3 consists of 13 residues. CDR3 nucleotide sequence: TGTGCCAGCAAACTCAGAGGAGGGGAGACCCAGTACTTC. Protein: CASKLRGGETQYF.

This clone has at least ten counts. The chain employs TRBV12-5 and TRBJ2-7; 9 nucleotides line up with TRBD1. Germline assignment: CDR1 LGHNT and CDR2 FRNRAP. CDR3 size: 14 residues. Losses at the gene ends were 7 bases for V and 5 bases for J; bases not matched to a gene: 9. CDR3 in DNA: TGTGCTAGTGAGACCGGGACAGGGAAACACGAGCAGTACTTC. Amino acid sequence: CASETGTGKHEQYF.

V gene TRBV2 combines with J gene TRBJ2-3, with D uncertain. V lost 7 bases and J lost 0, with 8 bases in between. The germline gives CDR1 SNHLY, CDR2 FYNNEI. CDR3 length equals 13 residues. The CDR3 DNA follows: TGTGCCAGCATCGGTGATAGCACAGATACGCAGTATTTT. This codes for CASIGDSTDTQYF.

This clone has a single count. The V gene is TRBV6-5, the J gene TRBJ1-6; a weak D match, TRBD1 (6 bases). Germline assignment: CDR1 MNHEY and CDR2 SVGAGI. There are 13 residues in the CDR3. V was cut by 0 bases and J by 13 bases, with 10 bases left in between. As DNA, the CDR3 is TGTGCCAGCAGTTACTCGAAGGGGGTCCCCCTCCACTTT. It yields the protein CASSYSKGVPLHF.

The J gene is TRBJ1-1, the V gene TRBV7-9; TRBD1 aligns across 8 bases. This CDR3 spans 15 amino acids. CDR1 and CDR2 (germline): SEHNR, FQNEAQ (reference sequence). The V segment lost 0 bases and the J segment 4 bases; nucleotides outside the gene matches: 4. The CDR3 loop reads CASSLASTGATEAFF. The CDR3 DNA sequence: TGTGCCAGCAGCTTAGCTTCGACAGGGGCCACTGAAGCTTTCTTT.

The V and J genes are TRBV9 and TRBJ1-1; 8 bases fit TRBD1. The CDR3 loop spans 14 amino acids. V lost 3 bases to trimming and J lost 4 bases; unmatched junction nucleotides: 5. The V gene's germline CDR1 is SGDLS and CDR2 YYNGEE. The CDR3 is CASSEGQVTTEAFF. The CDR3, as DNA: TGTGCCAGCAGCGAGGGACAGGTAACCACTGAAGCTTTCTTT.

The chain uses TRBV10-1 and TRBJ2-3; 11 bases are shared with TRBD1. Looked up from germline, CDR1 is WNHNN and CDR2 is SYGVQD (reference sequence). With V trimmed by 0 bases and J by 7 bases, 3 bases remained unmatched. CDR3 length: 15 amino acids. CDR3 residues: CASSESGTGGNTQYF. DNA for the CDR3: TGCGCCAGCAGTGAGTCGGGGACAGGGGGGAATACGCAGTATTTT.

In DNA form, the CDR3 reads TGTGCCTGGACAATCCCGGGACAGCTCAATTCACCCCTCCACTTT. Its protein product is CAWTIPGQLNSPLHF. The chain recombines TRBV30 with TRBJ1-6; 7 bases map to TRBD1. J was trimmed by 7 bases and V by 4 bases; bases with no gene match: 10. Germline assignment: CDR1 GTSNPN and CDR2 SVGIG (reference sequence). The CDR3 contains 15 residues.

This clone was counted a single time. V is TRBV19 and J is TRBJ1-1; no reliable D call. The CDR3 consists of 14 residues. Germline CDR1 and CDR2: LNHDA and SQIVND (reference sequence). V was pared by 2 bases and J by 2 bases, with 9 bases between. CDR3 DNA: TGTGCCAGTAGTATATGGGCGAGAAACACTGAAGCTTTCTTT. Residues: CASSIWARNTEAFF.

The chain uses TRBV2 and TRBJ1-2, with D tentatively TRBD1 (5 bases). Between the trimmed V and J ends, which lost 7 bases and 1 base, there was a span of 19 bases. This CDR3 has 16 residues. Germline lookup yields CDR1 SNHLY and CDR2 FYNNEI. CDR3 amino acids: CASTPPGMDSNYGYTF. The CDR3 DNA sequence: TGTGCCAGCACTCCCCCAGGGATGGATAGTAACTATGGCTACACCTTC. The variable domain in full, with the rest retrieved from reference TRBV2 and TRBJ1-2, is EPEVTQTPSHQVTQMGQEVILRCVPISNHLYFYWYRQILGQKVEFLVSFYNNEISEKSEIFDDQFSVERPDGSNFTLKIRSTKLEDSAMYFCASTPPGMDSNYGYTFGSGTRLTVV.

Comments on this clone: Other nucleotide sequences from this sample produce the same CDR3. This sequence joins TRBV3-1 (or the pseudogene TRBV3-2) and TRBJ1-3, with D possibly being TRBD1 (6 bases). Germline V gene lookup returns CDR1 LGHDT and CDR2 YNNKEL (reference sequence). The CDR3 sequence is 14 residues long. Trimming took 0 bases from V and 4 from J, leaving 7 bases between them. The CDR3 here is CASSQEGAGNTIYF. The DNA of the CDR3 is TGTGCCAGCAGCCAAGAGGGGGCCGGAAACACCATATATTTT.

This clone was detected once. The V and J genes are TRBV19 and TRBJ2-7; D is perhaps TRBD2 (5 bases). Germline values: CDR1 LNHDA, CDR2 SQIVND (reference sequence). The V and J ends lost 5 bases and 1 base respectively, with 9 bases between them. The CDR3 consists of 13 residues. In DNA, the CDR3 is TGTGCCAGTAGTCTCCCGGGGTCCTACGAGCAGTACTTC. Translation: CASSLPGSYEQYF.

The chain combines TRBV5-1 with TRBJ2-2, with TRBD2 matching 8 bases. The V segment lost 4 bases and the J segment 0 bases; nucleotides outside the gene matches: 8. Per germline, CDR1 SGHRS and CDR2 YFSETQ. This CDR3 region has 17 residues. The CDR3, as DNA: TGCGCCAGCAGCCGCCGGGGGGGCCCCGCGAACACCGGGGAGCTGTTTTTT. This translates into CASSRRGGPANTGELFF. The full variable domain, completed using reference TRBV5-1 and TRBJ2-2, is KAGVTQTPRYLIKTRGQQVTLSCSPISGHRSVSWYQQTPGQGLQFLFEYFSETQRNKGNFPGRFSGRQFSNSRSEMNVSTLELGDSALYLCASSRRGGPANTGELFFGEGSRLTVL.

The genes are TRBV23-1 and TRBJ1-3; the D is unclear. TRBV23-1 is an ORF for which the function is uncertain. Trimming cost V 6 bases and J 7 bases, with 10 bases left between them. The CDR3 consists of 12 residues. For the CDR3, the DNA is TGCGCCAGCAGAAGCTTTTGGAACACCATATATTTT. Amino acid sequence: CASRSFWNTIYF.

The chain is built from TRBV6-5 and TRBJ2-5; 9 nucleotides agree with TRBD2. The CDR3 extends over 15 amino acids. With V trimmed by 6 bases and J by 5 bases, 10 bases remained unmatched. CDR1 is MNHEY, CDR2 SVGAGI, per germline. The CDR3 coding sequence is TGTGCCAGCAGACGAATAGCGGGGGCGTATGAGACCCAGTACTTC. This encodes CASRRIAGAYETQYF.

This chain joins TRBV11-2 and TRBJ1-5, with D maybe TRBD1 (5 bases). The CDR3 has 16 amino acids. The V gene's germline CDR1 is SGHAT and CDR2 FQNNGV. Trimming took 4 bases from V and 1 from J, leaving 14 bases between them. CDR3 amino acids: CASSSIKGESNQPQHF. The CDR3 DNA sequence: TGTGCCAGCAGCTCGATCAAAGGGGAAAGCAATCAGCCCCAGCATTTT.

The chain recombines TRBV12-5 with TRBJ2-7, with a tentative D call TRBD1 (5 bases). V was shortened by 7 bases and J by 3 bases, with 16 bases between the two germline ends. This CDR3 is built from 14 residues. The germline gives CDR1 LGHNT, CDR2 FRNRAP. DNA of the CDR3: TGTGCTAGTGTCAAGGACACTGCATACTACGAGCAGTACTTC. Residues: CASVKDTAYYEQYF.